A single sample is the source of the 30 T cell receptor beta chains below, sequenced in a study of T cell clones after liver transplantation. Sequencing used immunoSEQ multiplex PCR; TCRdb keeps in-frame clones, though not all of them. The repertoire holds around 97,000 clones, roughly 80% seen once, with approximately 3% in the top ten. Sequencing used CD4+ T cells from blood, obtained around 44 months after liver transplant. Receptors were obtained from a human patient who received a liver transplant. Some of the T cells might come from the graft donor.

This chain joins TRBV5-8 and TRBJ2-1, with 10 bases fitting TRBD2. The V segment lost 7 bases and the J segment 0 bases; nucleotides outside the gene matches: 10. Germline lookup yields CDR1 SGHTS and CDR2 YDEGEE. The CDR3 contains 17 residues. The CDR3 loop is CASGIGLAADSYNEQFF. The CDR3, as DNA: TGTGCCAGCGGCATCGGACTAGCGGCCGACTCCTACAATGAGCAGTTCTTC.

The sample holds a few counts of this clone. The rearrangement joins TRBV7-2 to TRBJ2-3; D is perhaps TRBD1 or TRBD2 (5 bases each). The germline V and J ends were trimmed by 2 bases and 2 bases, with 11 bases remaining between them. CDR1 and CDR2 (germline): SGHTA, FQGNSA. This CDR3 region has 15 residues. The CDR3 DNA sequence: TGTGCCAGCAGCTTACTCCGGGGCATCACAGATACGCAGTATTTT. Translated: CASSLLRGITDTQYF. The full variable domain, in which reference TRBV7-2 and TRBJ2-3 provide the parts outside the CDR3, is GAGVSQSPSNKVTEKGKDVELRCDPISGHTALYWYRQSLGQGLEFLIYFQGNSAPDKSGLPSDRFSAERTGGSVSTLTIQRTQQEDSAVYLCASSLLRGITDTQYFGPGTRLTVL.

This sequence joins TRBV18 and TRBJ1-1, with D possibly being TRBD1 (6 bases). The CDR3 runs to 16 residues. Germline V lookup: CDR1 KGHSH, CDR2 LQKENI. Trimming shortened V by 3 bases and J by 2 bases, and 16 bases separated the two germline ends. CDR3: CASSPLRDRINTEAFF. The DNA of the CDR3 is TGTGCCAGCTCACCCCTACGTGACAGGATCAACACTGAAGCTTTCTTT.

The chain has TRBV5-4 and TRBJ2-5; 8 nucleotides align to TRBD2. The CDR3 consists of 16 residues. CDR1 and CDR2 (germline): SGHNT, YYREEE (reference sequence). Trimming at V came to 3 bases and at J to 3 bases, leaving 10 bases not matched to a gene. The CDR3 DNA reads as TGTGCCAGCAGCTCACCCTACGGGGGGGCAAAAGAGACCCAGTACTTC. Protein sequence: CASSSPYGGAKETQYF.

The rearrangement uses TRBV5-1 and TRBJ2-7; the D is unclear. Trimming cost V 1 base and J 1 base, with 9 bases left between them. CDR3 length: 14 amino acids. The germline gives CDR1 SGHRS, CDR2 YFSETQ. The CDR3 spells CASSLMAGSYEQYF. For the CDR3, the DNA is TGCGCCAGCAGCTTGATGGCCGGATCCTACGAGCAGTACTTC. The full variable domain, with the rest looked up from reference TRBV5-1 and TRBJ2-7, is KAGVTQTPRYLIKTRGQQVTLSCSPISGHRSVSWYQQTPGQGLQFLFEYFSETQRNKGNFPGRFSGRQFSNSRSEMNVSTLELGDSALYLCASSLMAGSYEQYFGPGTRLTVT.

V gene TRBV5-1 combines with J gene TRBJ2-1, with 8 bases that match TRBD2. Germline V gives CDR1 SGHRS, CDR2 YFSETQ. This CDR3 comprises 14 residues. V lost 5 bases, J lost 0 bases, and 1 base stayed unmatched. The CDR3 region is CASSRGGSYNEQFF. The DNA for the CDR3 is TGCGCCAGCAGTCGGGGGGGCTCCTACAATGAGCAGTTCTTC.

This clone showed up just a few times. The junction and the germline gene differ at one end; a read error may be behind it. V is TRBV5-4 and J is TRBJ1-2; D remains unclear. This CDR3 is built from 16 residues. The V gene's germline CDR1 is SGHNT and CDR2 YYREEE (reference sequence). The CDR3 is CASSQDIIPGNYGYTF. DNA for the CDR3: TGCGCCAGCAGCCAAGACATCATCCCTGGAAACTATGGCTACACCTTC.

V and J are TRBV28 and TRBJ1-5; D not resolved. The CDR3 totals 14 residues. V lost 2 bases and J lost 4, with 9 bases in between. Germline V lookup: CDR1 MDHEN, CDR2 SYDVKM. The CDR3 DNA is TGTGCCAGCAGTTTACCCAGAAATAATCAGCCCCAGCATTTT. It is translated as CASSLPRNNQPQHF.

This clone was seen at least ten times. This chain uses TRBV29-1 with TRBJ1-3; D remains ambiguous. The germline V gene encodes CDR1 SQVTM and CDR2 ANQGSEA. There are 11 residues in the CDR3. Trimming stripped 7 bases from V and 3 bases from J, with 7 bases between. CDR3 protein: CSGTVGNTIYF. For the CDR3, the DNA is TGCAGCGGGACTGTTGGAAACACCATATATTTT.

V is TRBV19 and J is TRBJ2-2; 9 positions agree with TRBD1. The CDR3 is 17 residues long. V trimming: 7 bases; J trimming: 1 base; junction bases outside the gene matches: 10. The V gene's germline CDR1 is LNHDA and CDR2 SQIVND (reference sequence). CDR3 nucleotide sequence: TGTGCCAGTATCCCCCCTCCGGGACAGGGGAACACCGGGGAGCTGTTTTTT. It yields the protein CASIPPPGQGNTGELFF.

The CDR3 bases are TGTGCCAGCAGTTTCGACAGGAGGAGCACCGGGGAGCTGTTTTTT. Amino acid sequence: CASSFDRRSTGELFF. This chain links TRBV27 with TRBJ2-2; D may be TRBD1 (6 bases). Germline V CDR1 and CDR2: MNHEY, SMNVEV (reference sequence). The CDR3 loop spans 15 amino acids. Trimming took 3 bases from V and 4 from J, leaving 12 bases between them.

The chain has TRBV10-3 and TRBJ2-1, with 10 nucleotides matching TRBD1. The CDR3 is 16 amino acids. Germline V gives CDR1 ENHRY, CDR2 SYGVKD. The ends lost 3 bases at V and 7 bases at J; junction bases unmatched: 9. In nucleotides, the CDR3 is TGTGCCATCAGTGATCCACTTGGACAGGGGGGAAATGAGCAGTTCTTC. Protein: CAISDPLGQGGNEQFF.

V and J are TRBV2 and TRBJ2-7, with 11 bases matching TRBD1. The CDR3 consists of 14 residues. From germline, CDR1 is SNHLY and CDR2 FYNNEI. Germline trimming cut 7 bases from V and 7 bases from J; bases unmatched to any gene: 9. CDR3 sequence reads: CASTPGQGVREQYF. CDR3 coding DNA: TGTGCCAGCACCCCGGGACAGGGGGTGAGGGAGCAGTACTTC.

The gene calls are TRBV27 and TRBJ1-1; unclear D gene. This CDR3 contains 13 residues. Germline CDR1 is MNHEY and CDR2 is SMNVEV (reference sequence). Trimming took off 8 bases at V and 3 bases at J, with 13 bases between the two ends. Written as DNA, the CDR3 is TGTGCCAGCCAACCTCTCGGGGACACTGAAGCTTTCTTT. It codes for CASQPLGDTEAFF.

This chain links TRBV7-3 with TRBJ2-1; the D call may be TRBD1 or TRBD2 (5 bases each). V gave up 6 bases and J gave up 0 bases, with 15 bases separating them. The germline V gene encodes CDR1 SGHTA and CDR2 FQGTGA. This CDR3 comprises 16 residues. In DNA form, the CDR3 reads TGTGCCAGCAGTCGAATGGGGGACGCCTCCTACAATGAGCAGTTCTTC. Its translation: CASSRMGDASYNEQFF.

J is TRBJ1-1 and V is TRBV4-3; D possibly corresponds to TRBD1 (5 bases). Germline CDR1 reads LGHNA; CDR2 reads YSLEER. V lost 0 bases, J lost 4 bases, and 12 bases lay in between. The CDR3 has 15 amino acids. CDR3 nucleotides: TGCGCCAGCAGCCAAGAAGCCGACAGTTTCACTGAAGCTTTCTTT. It translates to CASSQEADSFTEAFF.

In regard to this clone: Other DNA sequences in the same sample also yield this CDR3. The chain recombines TRBV5-1 with TRBJ1-1; 12 nucleotides line up with TRBD1. This CDR3 comprises 16 residues. Per the germline V gene, CDR1 is SGHRS and CDR2 is YFSETQ. V shed 2 bases and J 5 bases; nucleotides not matched to a gene: 7. CDR3 bases: TGCGCCAGCAGCTTCCGGGACAGGGGGCGGAAGACTGAAGCTTTCTTT. Translating it yields CASSFRDRGRKTEAFF. The full variable domain, completed using reference TRBV5-1 and TRBJ1-1, is KAGVTQTPRYLIKTRGQQVTLSCSPISGHRSVSWYQQTPGQGLQFLFEYFSETQRNKGNFPGRFSGRQFSNSRSEMNVSTLELGDSALYLCASSFRDRGRKTEAFFGQGTRLTVV.

This clone was counted only a few times. The V and J genes are TRBV7-2 and TRBJ2-6, with 15 bases fitting TRBD2. The CDR3 is 19 amino acids. CDR1 SGHTA and CDR2 FQGNSA come from the germline V gene. The V and J ends lost 5 bases and 1 base, in that order; junction bases with no gene match: 6. The CDR3 sequence: CASSPYGLAGGSGANVLTF. The CDR3 region has the DNA TGTGCCAGCAGCCCCTACGGACTAGCGGGGGGGTCTGGGGCCAACGTCCTGACTTTC.

The rearrangement joins TRBV5-1 to TRBJ1-3, with 7 bases lining up with TRBD1. The V segment lost 1 base and the J segment 5 bases; nucleotides outside the gene matches: 3. In germline, CDR1 is SGHRS, CDR2 YFSETQ. This CDR3 region has 14 residues. The CDR3 reads CASSLTGERNTIYF. CDR3 DNA: TGCGCCAGCAGCTTGACAGGGGAAAGAAACACCATATATTTT.

The CDR3 reads CASSHIGTGELFF. DNA for the CDR3: TGTGCCAGCAGTCATATCGGGACCGGGGAGCTGTTTTTT. The rearrangement uses TRBV27 and TRBJ2-2; no firm D call. CDR1 and CDR2 from the germline V gene are MNHEY and SMNVEV (reference sequence). With 5 bases removed from V and 5 bases from J, the gap between germline ends came to 9 bases. CDR3 length: 13 residues.

The V call is TRBV7-2, the J call TRBJ1-5, with TRBD1 as a possible D gene (5 bases). V lost 6 bases and J 2 bases, leaving 17 bases between the germline ends. There are 16 residues in the CDR3. CDR1 is SGHTA and CDR2 is FQGNSA in the germline V gene. The CDR3 is CASSPEQGFGNQPQHF. The CDR3 region has the DNA TGTGCCAGCAGTCCGGAGCAGGGATTCGGCAATCAGCCCCAGCATTTT.

This chain joins TRBV7-2 and TRBJ2-5; 10 bases are shared with TRBD1. The end of the DNA is better explained by TRBJ2-7, so the J call may be wrong. The germline V gene has CDR1 SGHTA and CDR2 FQGNSA. The CDR3 totals 15 residues. The CDR3 reads CASSLAGTGEYEQYF. CDR3 nucleotides: TGTGCCAGCAGCTTAGCCGGGACAGGGGAATACGAGCAGTACTTC.

The count of this clone is one. V and J are TRBV9 and TRBJ2-1; 10 positions match TRBD2. The germline CDR1 and CDR2 sequences are SGDLS and YYNGEE. With V trimmed by 4 bases and J by 6 bases, 10 bases remained unmatched. This CDR3 is 16 amino acids long. This CDR3 is CASSRHEAGGGNEQFF. In nucleotides, the CDR3 is TGTGCCAGCAGCCGCCACGAAGCGGGAGGGGGCAATGAGCAGTTCTTC.

This clone came up once. This rearrangement joins TRBV9 to TRBJ2-1, with 8 bases identical to TRBD2. Germline CDR1 reads SGDLS; CDR2 reads YYNGEE. Germline trimming cut 3 bases from V and 5 bases from J; bases unmatched to any gene: 10. This CDR3 region has 16 residues. CDR3 coding DNA: TGTGCCAGCAGCGAGACCAGCGGGAGTCTCGACAATGAGCAGTTCTTC. Translation gives CASSETSGSLDNEQFF.

This chain links TRBV6-6 with TRBJ2-7; TRBD2 is a possible D gene (5 bases). Looked up from germline, CDR1 is MNHNY and CDR2 is SVGAGI (reference sequence). The CDR3 length is 15 residues. V lost 5 bases and J lost 0, with 14 bases in between. CDR3 in DNA: TGTGCCAGCAGTGGCGCAGGAGGACTCTCCTACGAGCAGTACTTC. Its translation: CASSGAGGLSYEQYF.

This chain joins TRBV30 and TRBJ2-5, with D possibly TRBD2 on 5 matching bases. The CDR3 extends over 14 amino acids. V lost 0 bases and J 7 bases, leaving 15 bases between the germline ends. Germline lookup yields CDR1 GTSNPN and CDR2 SVGIG (reference sequence). CDR3 in amino acids: CAWSVGGVWVTQYF. DNA for the CDR3: TGTGCCTGGAGTGTAGGAGGAGTCTGGGTGACCCAGTACTTC.

The genes are TRBV18 and TRBJ1-1; TRBD1 agrees at 8 bases. There are 15 residues in the CDR3. The ends lost 6 bases at V and 1 base at J; junction bases unmatched: 7. Germline V CDR1 and CDR2: KGHSH, LQKENI. CDR3 region: CASSPTGDANTEAFF. For the CDR3, the DNA is TGTGCCAGCTCTCCGACAGGGGATGCGAACACTGAAGCTTTCTTT.

The V gene is TRBV5-6, the J gene TRBJ2-3; D is possibly TRBD2 (6 bases). With 2 bases removed from V and 2 bases from J, the gap between germline ends came to 12 bases. CDR1 SGHDT and CDR2 YYEEEE come from the germline V gene. The CDR3 is 15 residues long. The chain's CDR3 is CASSLGRRPTDTQYF. The CDR3 bases are TGTGCCAGCAGCTTAGGGAGGCGGCCCACAGATACGCAGTATTTT.

The J gene is TRBJ2-1, the V gene TRBV30; 8 bases are a match to TRBD2. Looked up from germline, CDR1 is GTSNPN and CDR2 is SVGIG (reference sequence). This CDR3 comprises 14 residues. Trimming removed 4 bases from V and 12 bases from J; junction bases left unmatched: 14. Written as DNA, the CDR3 is TGTGCCTGGACATCCAGCGGGAGTTTGGGGCGGCAGTTCTTC. Its protein is CAWTSSGSLGRQFF.

J is TRBJ2-5 and V is TRBV25-1; 14 bases agree with TRBD2. The length of the CDR3 is 16 residues. Unmatched junction bases numbered 12, after V lost 11 bases and J lost 4 bases. CDR1 is MGHDK, CDR2 SYGVNS, per germline. The CDR3 DNA reads as TGTGCCTCCGGACCGACTAGCGGGGGGGCGGGAGAGACCCAGTACTTC. Translating gives CASGPTSGGAGETQYF.